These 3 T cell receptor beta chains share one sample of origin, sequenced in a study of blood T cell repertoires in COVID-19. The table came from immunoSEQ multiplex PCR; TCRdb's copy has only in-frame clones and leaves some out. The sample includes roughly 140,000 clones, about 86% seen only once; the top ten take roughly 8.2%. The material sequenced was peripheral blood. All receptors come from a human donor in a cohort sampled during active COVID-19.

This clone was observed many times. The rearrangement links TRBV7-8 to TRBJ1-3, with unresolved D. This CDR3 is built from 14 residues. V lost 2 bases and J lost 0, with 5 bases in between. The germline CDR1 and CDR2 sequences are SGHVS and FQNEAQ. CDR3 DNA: TGTGCCAGCAGCTTATCCAACTCTGGAAACACCATATATTTT. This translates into CASSLSNSGNTIYF.

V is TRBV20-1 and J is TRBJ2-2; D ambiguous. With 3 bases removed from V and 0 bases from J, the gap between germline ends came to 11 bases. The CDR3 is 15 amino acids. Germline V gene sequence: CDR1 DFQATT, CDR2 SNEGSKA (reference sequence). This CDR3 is CSASSFAANTGELFF. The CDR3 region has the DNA TGCAGTGCTAGTTCGTTCGCGGCGAACACCGGGGAGCTGTTTTTT.

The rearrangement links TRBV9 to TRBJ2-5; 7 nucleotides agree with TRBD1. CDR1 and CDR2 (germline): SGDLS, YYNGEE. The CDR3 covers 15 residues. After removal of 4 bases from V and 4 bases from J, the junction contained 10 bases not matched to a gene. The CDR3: CASSSYRGLAETQYF. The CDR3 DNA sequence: TGTGCCAGCAGCTCATACAGGGGCTTGGCAGAGACCCAGTACTTC.